This TCR beta chain was captured by sequencing in a study of control samples from healthy donors and cancer patients. This clone was observed a handful of times. Only in-frame clones appear in the TCRdb table, and some are missing; sequencing was by immunoSEQ multiplex PCR. The sample consists of about 39,000 clones, around four fifths of them appearing once. Trimming left V 1 base short and J 0 bases short, with 9 bases between. Germline lookup yields CDR1 LNHNV and CDR2 YYDKDF (reference sequence). CDR3 length: 16 residues. This chain joins TRBV15 and TRBJ1-4; D unclear. The receptor was isolated from a man aged 55 to 70 in good health. Sequencing input: blood. As DNA, the CDR3 is TGTGCCACCAGCAGAGGGCAGGTAGCAACTAATGAAAAACTGTTTTTT. Amino acids: CATSRGQVATNEKLFF.